These 7 T cell receptor beta chains originate from one sample sequenced in a study of T cell responses to AZD1222 COVID-19 vaccine. Sequencing was performed with immunoSEQ multiplex PCR; in TCRdb, only in-frame clones are kept and a portion is missing. The data contain roughly 70,000 clones, around 86% of them singletons. Specimen: peripheral blood, collected on day 0 of AZD1222 vaccination. The source is an adult in good health.

This clone rates as medium-sized (0.01 to 0.1%). The V call is TRBV29-1, the J call TRBJ2-1, with TRBD2 matching 14 bases. This CDR3 is built from 14 residues. Germline loops: CDR1 SQVTM, CDR2 ANQGSEA. Unmatched junction bases numbered 10, after V lost 6 bases and J lost 12 bases. The CDR3 sequence is CSVIGTSGRGVQFF. The CDR3 region has the DNA TGCAGCGTCATCGGGACTAGCGGGAGAGGTGTGCAGTTCTTC.

The rearrangement joins TRBV18 to TRBJ2-7; no clear D gene. The CDR3 has 12 residues. CDR1 and CDR2 (germline): KGHSH, LQKENI. V lost 6 bases and J lost 6, with 12 bases in between. Here the CDR3 reads CASSPLGREQYF. In DNA form, the CDR3 reads TGTGCCAGCTCGCCTCTGGGTCGCGAGCAGTACTTC.

The rearrangement links TRBV18 to TRBJ2-3; 8 bases map to TRBD2. Per the germline V gene, CDR1 is KGHSH and CDR2 is LQKENI. This CDR3 contains 15 residues. V lost 3 bases, J lost 6 bases, and 8 bases stayed unmatched. The CDR3 reads CASSPGTRGFDTQYF. The CDR3 bases are TGTGCCAGCTCACCCGGGACTAGGGGTTTCGATACGCAGTATTTT.

The chain recombines TRBV18 with TRBJ2-7; D gene ambiguous. The V gene lost 0 bases and the J gene lost 0 bases, with 9 bases spanning the gap. Germline loops: CDR1 KGHSH, CDR2 LQKENI. The CDR3 runs to 15 residues. The CDR3 region is CASSPPKGNSYEQYF. In DNA form, the CDR3 reads TGTGCCAGCTCACCACCGAAAGGGAACTCCTACGAGCAGTACTTC. Complete variable domain (other parts from reference TRBV18 and TRBJ2-7): NAGVMQNPRHLVRRRGQEARLRCSPMKGHSHVYWYRQLPEEGLKFMVYLQKENIIDESGMPKERFSAEFPKEGPSILRIQQVVRGDSAAYFCASSPPKGNSYEQYFGPGTRLTVT.

V and J are TRBV6-1 and TRBJ1-2, with TRBD1 matching 8 bases. The V gene end was trimmed by 1 base and the J gene end by 7 bases; junction bases not matched to a gene: 5. The germline V gene has CDR1 MNHNS and CDR2 SASEGT. The CDR3 is 14 amino acids. In DNA, the CDR3 is TGTGCCAGCAGTGAAGGGCAGGGGGCGGGTGGCTACACCTTC. This translates into CASSEGQGAGGYTF.

This rearrangement joins TRBV6-5 to TRBJ1-1; D gene unclear. The V and J ends lost 6 bases and 2 bases respectively, with 7 bases between them. Germline CDR1 and CDR2: MNHEY and SVGAGI. CDR3 length equals 12 residues. The CDR3 DNA reads as TGTGCCAGCAGGACTTTAAACACTGAAGCTTTCTTT. This sequence encodes CASRTLNTEAFF.

The genes are TRBV28 and TRBJ1-4, with no clear D. CDR3 length equals 14 residues. Trimming took 5 bases from V and 10 from J, leaving 17 bases between them. CDR1 MDHEN and CDR2 SYDVKM come from the germline V gene. The CDR3 nucleotides are TGTGCCAGCAGTACGGACGGAGGGCAAACAAAACTGTTTTTT. It is translated as CASSTDGGQTKLFF.